The 10 T cell receptor beta chains below were found in one sample sequenced in a study of somatic mutations in cytotoxic T cells in rheumatoid arthritis. Sequenced by immunoSEQ multiplex PCR; TCRdb stores in-frame clones only, minus some. The sample holds roughly 16,000 clones, over 65% seen once. The sample was CD8+ T cells sorted from blood. These receptor sequences come from an adult with rheumatoid arthritis.

The chain is built from TRBV5-3 and TRBJ2-5, with a weak D call TRBD2 (7 bases). Being an ORF, TRBV5-3 has a function that is uncertain. Deletions cut 4 bases from V and 4 bases from J, with 14 bases between. This CDR3 is built from 14 residues. This CDR3 reads CARSRGGAPETQYF. In nucleotides, the CDR3 is TGTGCCAGAAGCAGGGGGGGGGCCCCAGAGACCCAGTACTTC.

This rearrangement joins TRBV27 to TRBJ2-7; no clear D gene. CDR1 and CDR2 (germline): MNHEY, SMNVEV (reference sequence). Trimming pared 5 bases from V and 2 bases from J, leaving 19 bases between. The CDR3 is made up of 16 amino acids. The CDR3, as DNA: TGTGCCAGCAGTCAGAATCTAGAGAAACAGACCTACGAGCAGTACTTC. It is translated as CASSQNLEKQTYEQYF.

The chain employs TRBV29-1 and TRBJ2-7; 7 bases map to TRBD1. Germline assignment: CDR1 SQVTM and CDR2 ANQGSEA. This CDR3 has 12 residues. Trimming cost V 2 bases and J 5 bases; bases outside gene matches: 3. The CDR3 bases are TGCAGCGTTGAATCACAGGGGAACGAGCAGTACTTC. This encodes CSVESQGNEQYF.

This clone occurred once. The rearrangement links TRBV19 to TRBJ1-5, with D unresolved. Looked up from germline, CDR1 is LNHDA and CDR2 is SQIVND (reference sequence). This CDR3 contains 16 residues. With 7 bases removed from V and 2 bases from J, the gap between germline ends came to 18 bases. CDR3 sequence reads: CASKNSKGFGNQPQHF. The DNA of the CDR3 is TGTGCCAGTAAAAACAGCAAAGGTTTTGGCAATCAGCCCCAGCATTTT.

This rearrangement joins TRBV13 to TRBJ2-1; D may be TRBD2 (6 bases). The CDR3 extends over 15 amino acids. The germline gives CDR1 PRHDT, CDR2 FYEKMQ (reference sequence). Trimming took off 5 bases at V and 7 bases at J, with 18 bases between the two ends. The CDR3 DNA is TGTGCCAGCAGCCTAGAGGGGACGGAGGGGAATGAGCAGTTCTTC. This codes for CASSLEGTEGNEQFF. Looking up the rest from reference TRBV13 and TRBJ2-1 gives the full variable domain: AAGVIQSPRHLIKEKRETATLKCYPIPRHDTVYWYQQGPGQDPQFLISFYEKMQSDKGSIPDRFSAQQFSDYHSELNMSSLELGDSALYFCASSLEGTEGNEQFFGPGTRLTVL.

J is TRBJ1-1 and V is TRBV4-2; D is unresolved. Germline CDR1 and CDR2: LGHNA and YNFKEQ. The CDR3 is made up of 15 amino acids. V lost 1 base and J 0 bases, leaving 9 bases between the germline ends. The CDR3 bases are TGTGCCAGCAGCCAAGGAAGAGTAATGAACACTGAAGCTTTCTTT. Protein sequence: CASSQGRVMNTEAFF.

The chain has TRBV27 and TRBJ1-2; D not resolved. The CDR3 sequence is 15 residues long. Trimming pared 5 bases from V and 5 bases from J, leaving 18 bases between. CDR1 and CDR2 (germline): MNHEY, SMNVEV (reference sequence). CDR3 sequence reads: CASSPRPTGQYGYTF. Here the CDR3 DNA reads TGTGCCAGCAGTCCCCGACCTACGGGTCAGTATGGCTACACCTTC.

J is TRBJ2-5 and V is TRBV4-1; D is uncertain. The CDR3 totals 15 residues. The germline V and J ends were trimmed by 0 bases and 1 base, with 9 bases remaining between them. Germline values: CDR1 MGHRA, CDR2 YSYEKL. CDR3 amino acids: CASSQDPGPQETQYF. CDR3 coding DNA: TGCGCCAGCAGCCAAGATCCGGGCCCCCAAGAGACCCAGTACTTC.

This clone has just one count. The J gene is TRBJ2-7, the V gene TRBV10-2; 10 bases are shared with TRBD2. Per the germline V gene, CDR1 is WSHSY and CDR2 is SAAADI. This CDR3 contains 14 residues. After removal of 6 bases from V and 3 bases from J, the junction contained 5 bases not matched to a gene. CDR3 amino acids: CASRTSGASYEQYF. DNA of the CDR3: TGCGCCAGCAGAACTAGCGGGGCAAGCTACGAGCAGTACTTC.

J is TRBJ1-2 and V is TRBV9, with 9 bases aligning to TRBD1. CDR1 is SGDLS, CDR2 YYNGEE, per germline. V trimming: 4 bases; J trimming: 8 bases; junction bases outside the gene matches: 15. CDR3 size: 16 residues. CDR3 sequence (DNA): TGTGCCAGCAGCTCGCCGGACAGGGGAGAAATGCGGGGCTACACCTTC. Protein sequence: CASSSPDRGEMRGYTF. Variable domain in full (rest from reference TRBV9 and TRBJ1-2): DSGVTQTPKHLITATGQRVTLRCSPRSGDLSVYWYQQSLDQGLQFLIQYYNGEERAKGNILERFSAQQFPDLHSELNLSSLELGDSALYFCASSSPDRGEMRGYTFGSGTRLTVV.